What follows describes a single T cell receptor (beta chain). Its antigen is currently unknown. V lost 5 bases to trimming and J lost 4 bases, with 10 bases between them. The CDR3 covers 12 residues. Germline CDR1 and CDR2: SGHRS and YFSETQ. The sample originates from a study of CD8+ T cells in alopecia areata. General observations from the study: Sharing of TCRs across patients appeared less clear than in mice, possibly for HLA-related reasons. Higher clonality was seen in lesional scalp than in normal scalp, especially in alopecia totalis/universalis.

Treatment noted: oral pan-JAK inhibitor, 5-10 mg twice daily. Reverse transcribed after extraction, RNA yielded cDNA as the sequencing template. Only in-frame clones appear in the TCRdb table, and some are missing; sequencing was by immunoSEQ multiplex PCR. Among roughly 190,000 clones listed, 50% to 60% were seen once. The rearrangement links TRBV5-1 to TRBJ2-7, with D maybe TRBD1 (5 bases). This receptor was obtained from a human donor with alopecia areata. The specimen was CD4+ T cells sorted from blood, collected at week 4, from a patient treated with tofacitinib. CDR3 coding DNA: TGCGCCAGCAGAGGAGACAGTTACGAGCAGTACTTC. Its protein product is CASRGDSYEQYF.